The clone carrying this T cell receptor (beta chain) appeared a few times. Antigen: not known. TCRbeta library preparation incorporated unique molecular identifiers. TCRdb passed the PCR reads through MiXCR, listing each CDR3 protein once. The profile shows about 200,000 distinct CDR3 sequences, roughly 7% of them singletons. The CDR3 sequence is 13 residues long. V trimming: 8 bases; J trimming: 2 bases; junction bases outside the gene matches: 3. Germline CDR1 is SGHAT and CDR2 is FQNNGV. This sample stems from a study of T-cell reconstitution after alpha-beta-depleted transplantation in children. Study-level points and caveats: Surviving recipient T cells and thymic progenitors produced the high day-60 TCRbeta diversity seen in some patients.

This clonotype was obtained from a boy younger than 10 with acute lymphoblastic leukemia, due to receive a stem cell transplant. The chain recombines TRBV11-2 with TRBJ2-7; 10 bases line up with TRBD2. The sequencing used PBMCs, collected before TCRalphabeta/CD19-depleted stem cell transplant. CDR3 sequence: CASLGTSAYEQYF. The CDR3 DNA is TGTGCCAGCTTGGGGACTAGCGCCTACGAGCAGTACTTC. The full variable domain, in which reference TRBV11-2 and TRBJ2-7 provide the parts outside the CDR3, is EAGVAQSPRYKIIEKRQSVAFWCNPISGHATLYWYQQILGQGPKLLIQFQNNGVVDDSQLPKDRFSAERLKGVDSTLKIQPAKLEDSAVYLCASLGTSAYEQYFGPGTRLTVT.